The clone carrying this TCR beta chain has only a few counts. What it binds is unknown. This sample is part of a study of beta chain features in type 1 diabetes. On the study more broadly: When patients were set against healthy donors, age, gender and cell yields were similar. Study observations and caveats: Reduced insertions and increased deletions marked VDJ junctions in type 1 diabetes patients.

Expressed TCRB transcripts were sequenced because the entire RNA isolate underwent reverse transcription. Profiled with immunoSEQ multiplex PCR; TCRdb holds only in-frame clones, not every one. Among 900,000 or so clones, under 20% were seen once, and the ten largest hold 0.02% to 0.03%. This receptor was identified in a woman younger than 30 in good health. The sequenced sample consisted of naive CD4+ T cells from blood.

The CDR3 nucleotides read TGTGCCATCAGTGAGGGTCCGGCATCGGGGCCCTACGAGCAGTACTTC. Translating it yields CAISEGPASGPYEQYF. J is TRBJ2-7 and V is TRBV10-3; D is perhaps TRBD1 or TRBD2 (5 bases each). Germline-derived CDR1 and CDR2 are ENHRY and SYGVKD. The CDR3 consists of 16 residues. V lost 2 bases, J lost 2 bases, and 16 bases lay in between.